This T cell receptor (beta chain) was recorded in a study of memory CD4+ T cells and cytomegalovirus serostatus. The sort gate was single viable CD3+CD4+CD8-CD45RO+ cells for memory CD4+ T cells. The V gene lost 6 bases and the J gene lost 2 bases, with 15 bases spanning the gap. Germline assignment: CDR1 MDHEN and CDR2 SYDVKM. CDR3 length: 15 amino acids. Profiled with immunoSEQ multiplex PCR; TCRdb holds only in-frame clones, not every one. The profile covers approximately 88,000 clones, with around 80% appearing a single time and 3.6% taken by the ten largest. Turning to this clone: Its antigen is not known.

General study findings and limits: The CMV-associated TCR signature appears largely within the CD4+ memory repertoire.

This chain uses TRBV28 with TRBJ2-3, with D tentatively TRBD2 (5 bases). The specimen sequenced was memory CD4+ T cells from blood. This receptor was identified in an adult in good health and CMV-seropositive. The CDR3 nucleotides are TGTGCCAGCAGACCCGACTACCAAAACACAGATACGCAGTATTTT. Protein: CASRPDYQNTDTQYF.